These T cell receptor beta chains were read from a single sample in a study of blood T cell repertoires in COVID-19. Sequencing used immunoSEQ multiplex PCR; TCRdb keeps in-frame clones, though not all of them. The data contain about 300,000 clones, around 90% of them singletons. Sequenced input: PBMCs or T cells enriched from blood (not recorded which). These receptors were collected from a woman between 25 and 40 years old who had recovered from COVID-19. CDR3s include the opening cysteine and the closing phenylalanine or tryptophan. The D gene is left open where the match is weak. The size entry is marked missing in some rows and otherwise reads once, few, many or a size class.

D,J,size,V,CDR3,DNA
TRBD1,TRBJ2-7,.,TRBV13,CASSFTFRQGVDYEQYF,TGTGCCAGCAGCTTCACGTTTCGACAGGGGGTAGACTACGAGCAGTACTTC
.,TRBJ1-3,.,TRBV6-5,CASRQGGGNTIYF,TGTGCCAGCAGGCAGGGAGGTGGAAACACCATATATTTT
TRBD1,TRBJ1-6,.,TRBV6-2/TRBV6-3,CASSYRETGINSPLHF,TGTGCCAGCAGTTACCGGGAGACAGGGATTAATTCACCCCTCCACTTT
.,TRBJ1-2,.,TRBV6-1,CASSEPGDGYTF,TGTGCCAGCAGTGAACCGGGGGATGGCTACACCTTC
.,TRBJ2-5,.,TRBV3-1/TRBV3-2,CASSYRAWETQYF,TGTGCCAGCAGCTACAGGGCATGGGAGACCCAGTACTTC
.,TRBJ2-6,few,TRBV27,CASSRVQGTGANVLTF,TGTGCCAGCAGTCGAGTACAGGGCACTGGGGCCAACGTCCTGACTTTC
TRBD1,TRBJ2-3,.,TRBV29-1,CSVPRTGPDTQYF,TGCAGCGTTCCTCGGACAGGGCCCGATACGCAGTATTTT
.,TRBJ2-7,once,TRBV5-6,CASSLAPRGPYEQYF,TGTGCCAGCAGCTTGGCCCCAAGGGGTCCCTACGAGCAGTACTTC
.,TRBJ2-7,.,TRBV20-1,CSATTGLEQYF,TGCAGTGCGACCACAGGGCTCGAGCAGTACTTC
TRBD2,TRBJ2-1,.,TRBV6-5,CASRLAGGLYNEQFF,TGTGCCAGCAGACTAGCGGGGGGCCTCTACAATGAGCAGTTCTTC
TRBD1,TRBJ2-1,.,TRBV20-1,CMGQGYNEQFF,TGCATGGGACAGGGCTACAATGAGCAGTTCTTC
.,TRBJ1-1,.,TRBV2,CASSYDSMNTEAFF,TGTGCCAGCAGTTACGACAGCATGAACACTGAAGCTTTCTTT
.,TRBJ2-5,once,TRBV6-1,CASSDTLSTGKETQYF,TGTGCCAGCAGTGACACCTTATCCACAGGAAAAGAGACCCAGTACTTC
.,TRBJ1-2,.,TRBV6-5,CASKTPEGYTF,TGTGCCAGCAAAACCCCCGAGGGCTACACCTTC
.,TRBJ2-7,.,TRBV5-6,CASSFPGAEQYF,TGTGCCAGCAGCTTTCCGGGAGCCGAGCAGTACTTC
.,TRBJ2-5,.,TRBV7-2,CASSVRSTEQTTQYF,TGTGCCAGCAGCGTTAGATCAACGGAGCAAACGACCCAGTACTTC
TRBD2,TRBJ2-1,.,TRBV19,CASSMVTSGGFNEQFF,TGTGCCAGTAGTATGGTTACTAGCGGGGGTTTCAATGAGCAGTTCTTC
.,TRBJ1-6,.,TRBV10-3,CAISLQGVSSYNSPLHF,TGTGCCATCAGTCTACAGGGCGTAAGCTCCTATAATTCACCCCTCCACTTT
.,TRBJ1-3,.,TRBV30,CAWEGDGNTIYF,TGTGCCTGGGAGGGGGATGGAAACACCATATATTTT
TRBD1,TRBJ1-3,.,TRBV4-1,CASSQGGTGGRDTIYF,TGCGCCAGCAGCCAAGGGGGGACAGGTGGTAGAGACACCATATATTTT
TRBD1,TRBJ1-5,.,TRBV7-2,CASSLGQTGNQPQHF,TGTGCCAGCAGCTTGGGACAGACGGGCAATCAGCCCCAGCATTTT
TRBD1,TRBJ2-7,.,TRBV27,CASRHGQGAAYEQYF,TGTGCCAGCAGACACGGACAGGGGGCCGCCTACGAGCAGTACTTC
TRBD1,TRBJ1-1,.,TRBV14,CASSQDETGYGYTEAFF,TGTGCCAGCAGCCAAGATGAGACAGGGTATGGTTACACTGAAGCTTTCTTT
.,TRBJ1-5,.,TRBV6-5,CASSSLVGSYQPQHF,TGTGCCAGCAGTTCCCTGGTGGGCAGCTATCAGCCCCAGCATTTT
.,TRBJ1-1,.,TRBV4-1,CASSQGERVLNTEAFF,TGCGCCAGCAGCCAAGGGGAGAGGGTCTTGAACACTGAAGCTTTCTTT
.,TRBJ1-1,.,TRBV14,CASSQVGQPGAFF,TGTGCCAGCAGCCAAGTCGGCCAGCCAGGGGCTTTCTTT
.,TRBJ2-7,.,TRBV5-4,CASSARTTGRSYEQYF,TGTGCCAGCAGCGCCCGAACGACAGGGAGGTCCTACGAGCAGTACTTC
TRBD1,TRBJ1-1,.,TRBV3-1/TRBV3-2,CASSPWTGGNTEAFF,TGTGCCAGCAGCCCCTGGACAGGGGGGAACACTGAAGCTTTCTTT
TRBD1,TRBJ1-2,.,TRBV5-6,CASSSPRDRTNYGYTF,TGTGCCAGCAGCTCCCCTAGGGACAGGACTAACTATGGCTACACCTTC
TRBD1,TRBJ2-7,.,TRBV7-3,CASSPRDREWKQYF,TGTGCCAGCAGCCCCCGGGACAGGGAATGGAAGCAGTACTTC
.,TRBJ1-5,few,TRBV10-3,CAIHDSFNQPQHF,TGTGCCATCCATGACAGCTTCAATCAGCCCCAGCATTTT
TRBD1,TRBJ1-6,.,TRBV25-1,CASSPGGYSPLHF,TGTGCCAGCAGTCCAGGGGGTTATTCACCCCTCCACTTT
.,TRBJ1-1,.,TRBV19,CASSTGVNTEAFF,TGTGCCAGTAGTACAGGGGTGAACACTGAAGCTTTCTTT
.,TRBJ1-6,.,TRBV2,CASSEWRGLGYNSPLHF,TGTGCCAGCAGTGAATGGAGGGGTCTGGGGTATAATTCACCCCTCCACTTT
TRBD2,TRBJ2-3,few,TRBV5-1,CASSLGPSGEGTQYF,TGCGCCAGCAGCTTGGGGCCTAGCGGGGAAGGTACGCAGTATTTT
TRBD2,TRBJ2-2,once,TRBV9,CASSSSGGGTGELFF,TGTGCCAGCAGCTCCTCGGGAGGGGGAACCGGGGAGCTGTTTTTT
TRBD1,TRBJ2-1,.,TRBV4-1,CASSRLGTGDEQFF,TGCGCCAGCAGCCGCCTAGGGACAGGCGATGAGCAGTTCTTC
.,TRBJ1-2,once,TRBV10-1,CASTRRARVGYTF,TGCGCCTCGACCCGCAGGGCACGGGTGGGCTACACCTTC
.,TRBJ1-1,.,TRBV2,CASRALGGAGVRNTEAFF,TGTGCCAGCAGAGCCCTGGGGGGGGCCGGAGTGAGGAACACTGAAGCTTTCTTT
TRBD1,TRBJ1-5,.,TRBV27,CASSLSGQPSNQPQHF,TGTGCCAGCAGTTTATCGGGACAGCCTAGCAATCAGCCCCAGCATTTT
.,TRBJ1-1,.,TRBV19,CASSIALRGRTEAFF,TGTGCCAGTAGTATAGCTCTGAGGGGGAGAACTGAAGCTTTCTTT
TRBD1,TRBJ2-2,.,TRBV19,CASSSARDRVFPGELFF,TGTGCCAGTAGTAGCGCCCGGGACAGGGTATTCCCCGGGGAGCTGTTTTTT
.,TRBJ1-1,.,TRBV7-3,CASSSGGTEAFF,TGTGCCAGCAGCTCTGGGGGGACTGAAGCTTTCTTT
.,TRBJ2-2,.,TRBV2,CASRRTAGRTGELFF,TGTGCCAGCAGGCGGACAGCCGGTCGTACCGGGGAGCTGTTTTTT
.,TRBJ1-5,.,TRBV4-3,CANSQDGGTNQPQHF,TGCGCCAACAGCCAAGATGGGGGGACCAATCAGCCCCAGCATTTT
.,TRBJ1-1,.,TRBV4-3,CASSRGLGNTEAFF,TGCGCCAGCAGCCGGGGACTGGGGAACACTGAAGCTTTCTTT